The 2 T cell receptor beta chains given below trace back to one sample, sequenced in a study of graft-versus-host responses after intestinal transplantation. The antigens of these receptors remain unknown. Libraries were prepared by immunoSEQ multiplex PCR; TCRdb keeps only in-frame clonotypes and omits some of them. In the table there are about 84,000 clones, more than 85% of which are singletons. The source was unstimulated CD4+ T cells sorted from spleen or lymph node cells, collected before transplant. The receptors stem from a human donor who was the organ donor for an intestinal transplant.

This clone was counted a single time. The V call is TRBV11-2, the J call TRBJ1-1, with 8 bases identical to TRBD1. V lost 3 bases to trimming and J lost 0 bases; unmatched junction nucleotides: 3. The CDR3 has 15 residues. Germline-derived CDR1 and CDR2 are SGHAT and FQNNGV. CDR3 loop: CASSFQGAVNTEAFF. The CDR3 DNA reads TGTGCCAGCAGCTTTCAGGGGGCGGTGAACACTGAAGCTTTCTTT.

The chain employs TRBV29-1 and TRBJ1-1, with TRBD1 matching over 9 bases. The V gene's germline CDR1 is SQVTM and CDR2 ANQGSEA. The V segment lost 6 bases and the J segment 3 bases; nucleotides outside the gene matches: 8. This CDR3 is built from 14 residues. The CDR3 DNA reads as TGCAGCGTCCAACAGGGGGCCCCCCACACTGAAGCTTTCTTT. Its protein is CSVQQGAPHTEAFF. Based on the CDR3 plus reference TRBV29-1 and TRBJ1-1, the full variable domain is SAVISQKPSRDICQRGTSLTIQCQVDSQVTMMFWYRQQPGQSLTLIATANQGSEATYESGFVIDKFPISRPNLTFSTLTVSNMSPEDSSIYLCSVQQGAPHTEAFFGQGTRLTVV.